This T cell receptor beta chain was profiled in a study of shared clonotypes between healthy human individuals. Study-wide results and caveats: Larger estimated richness was generally seen in naive subsets than in memory subsets.

Notes on this clone: Its cognate antigen is unknown. Other DNA sequences in this sample translate to the same CDR3.

Genomic DNA per cell subset filled all wells of several immunoSEQ plates. Sequencing used immunoSEQ multiplex PCR; TCRdb keeps in-frame clones, though not all of them. The sample lists around 1.1 million clones; 78% were seen once. Germline CDR1 reads SGHTA; CDR2 reads FQGNSA. Trimming shortened V by 1 base and J by 5 bases, and 8 bases separated the two germline ends. The CDR3 contains 13 residues. This receptor was taken from a man aged 18 to 29 in good health. Some clones in this sample may be carry-over from other donors' samples. What was sequenced was memory CD4+ T cells from PBMCs. The subset was: CD45RA-negative fraction. J is TRBJ2-5 and V is TRBV7-2; D unclear. The CDR3: CASSLERGETQYF. The DNA of the CDR3 is TGTGCCAGCAGCTTAGAACGTGGGGAGACCCAGTACTTC.